This TCR beta chain was obtained from a study of CD8+CD57+ T cells in acquired aplastic anemia. Study as a whole: DNA per sorted CD4+ or CD8+ sample ranged about 0.19 to 30 ug, averaging around 3.1 ug. Reads per healthy sample averaged roughly 9.9 million (CD4+) and some 11 million (CD8+).

Profiling of TCR beta VDJ combinations and CDR3 sequences used genomic DNA as template. A single record per CDR3 protein comes from TCRdb applying MiXCR to the reads. The sample yields a few hundred thousand distinct CDR3 sequences, roughly 68% seen once. V lost 3 bases, J lost 13 bases, and 25 bases lay in between. Looked up from germline, CDR1 is SGHTA and CDR2 is FQGNSA. The CDR3 totals 15 residues. The sample taken for sequencing was sorted CD4+, CD8+, or CD8+CD57+ T cells (not recorded which) from PBMCs. The rearrangement links TRBV7-2 to TRBJ2-7, with D unresolved. This sequence was found in a human donor in good health, serving as a control. This CDR3 reads CASSFARDQPQHFYF. DNA for the CDR3: TGTGCCAGCAGCTTCGCTAGGGATCAGCCCCAGCATTTTTACTTC.